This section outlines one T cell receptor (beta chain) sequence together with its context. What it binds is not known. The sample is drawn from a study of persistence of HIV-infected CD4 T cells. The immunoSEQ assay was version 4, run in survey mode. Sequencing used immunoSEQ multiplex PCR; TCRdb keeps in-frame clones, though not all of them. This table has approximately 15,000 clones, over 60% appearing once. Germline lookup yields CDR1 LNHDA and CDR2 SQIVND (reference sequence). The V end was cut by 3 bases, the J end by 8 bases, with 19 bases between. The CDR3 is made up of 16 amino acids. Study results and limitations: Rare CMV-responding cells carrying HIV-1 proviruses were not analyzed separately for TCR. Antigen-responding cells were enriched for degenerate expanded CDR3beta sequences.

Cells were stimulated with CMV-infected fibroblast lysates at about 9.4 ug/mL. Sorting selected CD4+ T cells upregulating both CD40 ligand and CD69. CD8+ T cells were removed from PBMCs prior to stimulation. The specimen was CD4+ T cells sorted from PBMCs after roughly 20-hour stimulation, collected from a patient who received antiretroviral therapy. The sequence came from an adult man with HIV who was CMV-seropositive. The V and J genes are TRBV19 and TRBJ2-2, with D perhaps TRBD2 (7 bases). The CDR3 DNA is TGTGCCAGTAGTATTCGGGGGGCCCCTGAGACGGGGGAGCTGTTTTTT. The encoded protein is CASSIRGAPETGELFF.